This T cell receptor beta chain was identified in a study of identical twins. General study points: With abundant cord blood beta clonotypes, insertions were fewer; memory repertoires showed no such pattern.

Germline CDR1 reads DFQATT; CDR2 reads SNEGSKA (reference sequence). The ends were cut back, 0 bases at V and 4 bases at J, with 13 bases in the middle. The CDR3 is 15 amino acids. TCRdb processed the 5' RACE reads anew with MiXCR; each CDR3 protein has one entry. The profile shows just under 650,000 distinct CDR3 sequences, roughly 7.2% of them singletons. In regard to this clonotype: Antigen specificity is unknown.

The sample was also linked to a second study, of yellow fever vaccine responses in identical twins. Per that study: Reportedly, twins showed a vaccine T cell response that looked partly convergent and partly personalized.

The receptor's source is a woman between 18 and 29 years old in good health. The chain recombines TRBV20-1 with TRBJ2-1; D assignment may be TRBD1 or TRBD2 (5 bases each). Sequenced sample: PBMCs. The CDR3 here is CSAREGVASYNEQFF. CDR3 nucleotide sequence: TGCAGTGCTAGAGAAGGGGTAGCGTCTTACAATGAGCAGTTCTTC.